Listed below are T cell receptor beta chains from one sample, sequenced in a study of cytomegalovirus exposure and HLA in healthy donors. The table came from immunoSEQ multiplex PCR; TCRdb's copy has only in-frame clones and leaves some out. The sample contains about 100,000 clones, over 75% of which appear only once. Sequencing used PBMCs. These receptors all come from a young man in good health and CMV-seronegative. CDR3s include the opening cysteine and the closing phenylalanine or tryptophan. Fields, in order: J gene, V gene, D gene, clone size, CDR3 DNA, CDR3 protein. A D gene is named only where the DNA matches it firmly. Some rows have no size entry. The others give once, few or many, or a class for an expanded clone.

TRBJ2-7 TRBV7-2 . once TGTGCCAGCAGCTTAGTGGGGGGGGGCCGGGACGAGCAGTACTTC CASSLVGGGRDEQYF
TRBJ2-1 TRBV5-1 . . TGCGCCAGCAGCTGGGGTTTTCTAGGGGTTAGCTCCTACAATGAGCAGTTCTTC CASSWGFLGVSSYNEQFF
TRBJ2-5 TRBV6-4 TRBD2 few TGTGCCAGCAGTGAAAACGGGGGGACCCAAGAGACCCAGTACTTC CASSENGGTQETQYF
TRBJ2-7 TRBV19 TRBD2 once TGTGCCAGTAGTGTGATTAGCGGGCCCTACGAGCAGTACTTC CASSVISGPYEQYF
TRBJ1-4 TRBV13 TRBD1 . TGTGCCAGCAGCTTCGGCACAGGGGTGGGTGAAAAACTGTTTTTT CASSFGTGVGEKLFF
TRBJ2-1 TRBV6-5 TRBD1 . TGTGCCAGCAGCCCCGGACAGGGGGCTGATGAGCAGTTCTTC CASSPGQGADEQFF
TRBJ2-1 TRBV10-3 TRBD2 . TGTGCCACTGGGACTAGCGGCCCCAATGAGCAGTTCTTC CATGTSGPNEQFF
TRBJ1-2 TRBV14 . . TGTGCCAGCAGCCAAGATTTGACGGGAGCCGGCTACACCTTC CASSQDLTGAGYTF
TRBJ1-1 TRBV27 TRBD1 . TGTGCCAGCAGTTTATCGCCGGGACAGGGATGGAACACTGAAGCTTTCTTT CASSLSPGQGWNTEAFF
TRBJ2-7 TRBV5-4 . . TGTGCCAGCAGCTTGGATAGATACCACTACGAGCAGTACTTC CASSLDRYHYEQYF
TRBJ1-2 TRBV9 . . TGTGCCAGCAGCGTAGCTACACAGTCCCCGAATGGCTACACCTTC CASSVATQSPNGYTF
TRBJ1-6 TRBV30 TRBD1 . TGTGCCTGGAGGAACAGGGGAGTCGAGTATAATTCACCCCTCCACTTT CAWRNRGVEYNSPLHF
TRBJ2-2 TRBV19 TRBD1 . TGTGCCAGTACCCATAACAGGGGCGGGGAGCTGTTTTTT CASTHNRGGELFF
TRBJ2-7 TRBV27 . . TGTGCCAGACAAGACAGCCCAAGGAGCTCCTACGAGCAGTACTTC CARQDSPRSSYEQYF
TRBJ1-2 TRBV4-1 TRBD1 . TGCGCCAGCAGCCCCGCTGGACAGGGGGCCGCCTATGGCTACACCTTC CASSPAGQGAAYGYTF
TRBJ1-2 TRBV2 . . TGTGCCGCGAGCGGTGGGCCATATGGCTACACCTTC CAASGGPYGYTF
TRBJ2-3 TRBV5-6 . few TGTGCCAGCAGCTTGGTGGGCGACCTCTTGACAGATACGCAGTATTTT CASSLVGDLLTDTQYF
TRBJ2-5 TRBV4-1 . . TGCGCCAGCAGCCTAACCCGGGTAGGCAAGACCCAGTACTTC CASSLTRVGKTQYF
TRBJ2-1 TRBV7-2 . . TGTGCCAGCAGCTTAATGGGGAGGCTGAGTTTGGCCTACAATGAGCAGTTCTTC CASSLMGRLSLAYNEQFF
TRBJ2-7 TRBV18 TRBD1 . TGTGCCAGCTCGACGGGACAGCTCGAGCAGTACTTC CASSTGQLEQYF
TRBJ2-2 TRBV28 . . TGTGCCAGCAGTTCTATGGGCCGTGGGGAGCTGTTTTTT CASSSMGRGELFF
TRBJ2-7 TRBV27 TRBD2 . TGTGCCAGCAGTTACACTGCCGGGACTAGCGGAATCTCCTACGAGCAGTACTTC CASSYTAGTSGISYEQYF
TRBJ1-2 TRBV30 . . TGTGCCTGGAGTGTTCCAGGATTTAACTATGGCTACACCTTC CAWSVPGFNYGYTF
TRBJ2-5 TRBV7-3 TRBD1 . TGTGCCAGCAGCTTAGACAGGGTGGCTGAGACCCAGTACTTC CASSLDRVAETQYF
TRBJ1-1 TRBV30 . . TGTGCCTGGGAAAACAGGTCAGGAGCTTTCTTT CAWENRSGAFF
TRBJ1-4 TRBV18 . . TGTGCCAGCTCACCACCGGGCAGGGGAATTGAAAAACTGTTTTTT CASSPPGRGIEKLFF
TRBJ2-7 TRBV5-1 . . TGCGCCAGCAGCTTGGCCTTAGGTCTAGGATACGAGCAGTACTTC CASSLALGLGYEQYF
TRBJ1-1 TRBV25-1 . . TGTGCCAGCAGGTCCCTCACTGAAGCTTTCTTT CASRSLTEAFF
TRBJ1-4 TRBV15 . . TGTGCCACCAGCAGAGATAGAGGCCGGGGAAATGAAAAACTGTTTTTT CATSRDRGRGNEKLFF
TRBJ2-1 TRBV27 TRBD2 . TGTGCCAGCAGCTCCCTACTAGCGGGGGGGCTTAATGAGCAGTTCTTC CASSSLLAGGLNEQFF
TRBJ1-2 TRBV6-1 TRBD1 . TGTGCCAGCAGTGAACCAGGGGGCAATTATGGCTACACCTTC CASSEPGGNYGYTF
TRBJ2-2 TRBV6-1 TRBD2 few TGTGCCAGCAGTATCGAACGACTAGCGGCCGGGGAGCTGTTTTTT CASSIERLAAGELFF
TRBJ1-3 TRBV7-3 TRBD1 . TGTGCCAGCAGCTTAACACCGACAGGGTCTGGAAACACCATATATTTT CASSLTPTGSGNTIYF
TRBJ2-7 TRBV2 TRBD1 . TGTGCCAGTCTGGGCGGGACAGGGTCCTACGAGCAGTACTTC CASLGGTGSYEQYF
TRBJ2-7 TRBV7-9 . . TGTGCCAGCAGCTTAGCTGGTGGCGGCCGCTATGGAGAGCAGTACTTC CASSLAGGGRYGEQYF
TRBJ1-1 TRBV23-1 . . TGCGCCAGCAGACCCAGGGAAAAGGGGACTGAAGCTTTCTTT CASRPREKGTEAFF
TRBJ1-1 TRBV10-2 . . TGCGCCAGCAGTGAAGGCGGGTCGGCTTTCTTT CASSEGGSAFF
TRBJ1-2 TRBV29-1 TRBD1 . TGCAGCGTTACTACAGGGGGACCTAACTATGGCTACACCTTC CSVTTGGPNYGYTF
TRBJ2-7 TRBV19 TRBD2 . TGTGCCAGTAGTGCTAGCGGGGGTATCGAGCAGTACTTC CASSASGGIEQYF
TRBJ1-4 TRBV10-3 . few TGTGCCATCAGTGGTGGCAGCCCGGGTGAAAAACTGTTTTTT CAISGGSPGEKLFF
TRBJ2-5 TRBV5-6 . few TGTGCCAGCAGCTTGGGCCCCCGAGCAGAGACCCAGTACTTC CASSLGPRAETQYF
TRBJ1-1 TRBV11-2 . . TGTGCCAGCAGCTTAGTTACAGGCTTGAACACTGAAGCTTTCTTT CASSLVTGLNTEAFF
TRBJ2-4 TRBV5-6 . . TGTGCCAGCAGCAGCCAACAGGGTGACATTCAGTACTTC CASSSQQGDIQYF
TRBJ2-7 TRBV7-9 . . TGTGCCAGCAGCTTATTCGGGAAGGACGAGCAGTACTTC CASSLFGKDEQYF
TRBJ2-7 TRBV2 TRBD1 . TGTGCCAGCAGTACCCCGGACAGGGGGCTTCAGCAGTACTTC CASSTPDRGLQQYF
TRBJ2-1 TRBV28 . . . CASSFSWAGGTQWFF
TRBJ2-2 TRBV19 . . TGTGCCAGTAGTGGGCAACCCACCACCACCGGGGAGCTGTTTTTT CASSGQPTTTGELFF
TRBJ2-7 TRBV6-5 . . TGTGCCAGCAGTTACACAGCCGTTGGGTACGAGCAGTACTTC CASSYTAVGYEQYF
TRBJ1-5 TRBV6-1 . few TGTGCCAGCATCCTGACAGGAACTAGCAATCAGCCCCAGCATTTT CASILTGTSNQPQHF
TRBJ1-2 TRBV4-2 . . TGTGCCAGCAGCCAAGTTAAAGGGAGGAATCATGGCCACACCTTC CASSQVKGRNHGHTF
TRBJ2-3 TRBV4-3 . . TGCGCCAGCAGCCAAGCTAAACTACTAGATACGCAGTATTTT CASSQAKLLDTQYF
TRBJ1-4 TRBV4-3 TRBD1 . TGCGCCAGCAGCCAAGATTGGGGACAGCTTAATGAAAAACTGTTTTTT CASSQDWGQLNEKLFF
TRBJ1-1 TRBV7-6 TRBD1 . TGTGCCAGCAGCTTAGTAAAAGGGGGCGGCACTGAAGCTTTCTTT CASSLVKGGGTEAFF
TRBJ2-6 TRBV19 . . TGTGCCAGTAGTATAAATCTTCGGGTTTCTGGGGCCAACGTCCTGACTTTC CASSINLRVSGANVLTF
TRBJ2-5 TRBV15 TRBD2 . TGTGCCACCAGCAGAGTGACTAGCGGGAGGGTGCAAGAGACCCAGTACTTC CATSRVTSGRVQETQYF
TRBJ2-3 TRBV5-1 TRBD2 . TGCGCCAGCAGCTACTCTCTGGCGGGGGGGCCTGCAGATACGCAGTATTTT CASSYSLAGGPADTQYF
TRBJ2-7 TRBV27 TRBD1 . TGTGCCAGCAGACCGGGACAGGTTGGTTACGAGCAGTACTTC CASRPGQVGYEQYF
TRBJ2-7 TRBV21-1 . . TGTGCCAGCAGCGACGACGACAGGGCCTGTGTCACCTACGAGCAGTACTTC CASSDDDRACVTYEQYF
TRBJ2-2 TRBV7-2 . . TGTGCCAGCAGCTTAGAAGTCAGCACCGGGGAGCTGTTTTTT CASSLEVSTGELFF